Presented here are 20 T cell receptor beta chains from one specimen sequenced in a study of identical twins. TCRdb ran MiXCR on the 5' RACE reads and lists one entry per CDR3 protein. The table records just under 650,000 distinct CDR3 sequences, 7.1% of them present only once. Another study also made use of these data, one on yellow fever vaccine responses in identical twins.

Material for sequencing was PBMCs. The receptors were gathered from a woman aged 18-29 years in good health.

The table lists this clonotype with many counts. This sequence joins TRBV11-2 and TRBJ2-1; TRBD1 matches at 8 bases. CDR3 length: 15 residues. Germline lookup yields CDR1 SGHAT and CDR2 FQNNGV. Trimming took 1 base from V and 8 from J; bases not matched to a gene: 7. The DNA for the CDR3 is TGTGCCAGCAGCTTAGCGGACAGGGAAGACGATGAGCAGTTCTTC. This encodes CASSLADREDDEQFF. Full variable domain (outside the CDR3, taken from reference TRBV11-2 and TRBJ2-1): EAGVAQSPRYKIIEKRQSVAFWCNPISGHATLYWYQQILGQGPKLLIQFQNNGVVDDSQLPKDRFSAERLKGVDSTLKIQPAKLEDSAVYLCASSLADREDDEQFFGPGTRLTVL.

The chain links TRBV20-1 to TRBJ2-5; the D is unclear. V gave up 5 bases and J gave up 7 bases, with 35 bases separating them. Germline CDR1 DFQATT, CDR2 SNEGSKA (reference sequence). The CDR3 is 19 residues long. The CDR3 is CSAAKSSAEKGKLFRTQYF. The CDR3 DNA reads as TGCAGTGCTGCCAAGTCGTCAGCCGAAAAGGGAAAACTATTCCGGACCCAGTACTTC.

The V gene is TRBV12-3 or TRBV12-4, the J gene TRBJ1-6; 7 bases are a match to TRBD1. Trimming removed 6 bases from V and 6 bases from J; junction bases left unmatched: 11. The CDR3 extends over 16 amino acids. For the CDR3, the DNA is TGTGCCAGCAGGACCAGAAGACAGGGCGGTAATTCACCCCTCCACTTT. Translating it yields CASRTRRQGGNSPLHF.

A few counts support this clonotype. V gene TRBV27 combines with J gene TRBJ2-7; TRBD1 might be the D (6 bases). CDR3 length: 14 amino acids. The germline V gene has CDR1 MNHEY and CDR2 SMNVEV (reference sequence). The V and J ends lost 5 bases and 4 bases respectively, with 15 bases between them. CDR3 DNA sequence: TGTGCCAGCAGTCCCAGGGGCGTCGGGTACGAGCAGTACTTC. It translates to CASSPRGVGYEQYF.

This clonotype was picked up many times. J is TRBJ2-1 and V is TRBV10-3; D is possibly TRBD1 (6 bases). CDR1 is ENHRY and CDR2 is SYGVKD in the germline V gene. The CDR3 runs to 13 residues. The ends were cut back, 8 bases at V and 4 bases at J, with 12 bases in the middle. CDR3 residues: CAIARTEYNEQFF. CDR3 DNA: TGTGCCATCGCCCGGACAGAATACAATGAGCAGTTCTTC.

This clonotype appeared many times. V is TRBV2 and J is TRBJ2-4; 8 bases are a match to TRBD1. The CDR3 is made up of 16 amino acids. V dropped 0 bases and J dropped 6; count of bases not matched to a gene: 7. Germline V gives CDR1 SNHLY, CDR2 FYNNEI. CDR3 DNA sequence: TGTGCCAGCAGTGAAGCGCCCGGACAGGGCGGAAACATTCAGTACTTC. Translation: CASSEAPGQGGNIQYF.

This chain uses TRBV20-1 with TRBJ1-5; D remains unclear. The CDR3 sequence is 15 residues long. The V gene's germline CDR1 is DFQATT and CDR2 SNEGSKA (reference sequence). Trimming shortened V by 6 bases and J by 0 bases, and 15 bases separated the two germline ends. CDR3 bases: TGCAGTGCAGAACCGGGGTTTGGTAGCAATCAGCCCCAGCATTTT. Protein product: CSAEPGFGSNQPQHF.

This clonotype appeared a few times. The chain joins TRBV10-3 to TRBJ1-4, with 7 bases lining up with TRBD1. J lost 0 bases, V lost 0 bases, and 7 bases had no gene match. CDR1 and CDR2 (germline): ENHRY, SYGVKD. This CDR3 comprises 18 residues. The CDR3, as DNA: TGTGCCATCAGTGAGTCGGGGGGGACAGCCTCAACTAATGAAAAACTGTTTTTT. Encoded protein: CAISESGGTASTNEKLFF.

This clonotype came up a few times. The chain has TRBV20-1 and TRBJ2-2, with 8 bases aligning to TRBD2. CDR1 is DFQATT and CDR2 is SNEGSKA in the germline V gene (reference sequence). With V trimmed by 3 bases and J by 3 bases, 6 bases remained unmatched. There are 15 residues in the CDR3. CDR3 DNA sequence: TGCAGTGCTAGCCTTCGGGGGGGCCACACCGGGGAGCTGTTTTTT. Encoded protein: CSASLRGGHTGELFF.

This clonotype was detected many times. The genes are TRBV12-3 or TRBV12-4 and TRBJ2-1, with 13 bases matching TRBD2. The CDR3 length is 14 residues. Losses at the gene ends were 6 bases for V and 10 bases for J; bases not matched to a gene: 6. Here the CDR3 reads CASRRTSGSMEQFF. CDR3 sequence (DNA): TGTGCCAGCAGACGGACTAGCGGGAGTATGGAGCAGTTCTTC.

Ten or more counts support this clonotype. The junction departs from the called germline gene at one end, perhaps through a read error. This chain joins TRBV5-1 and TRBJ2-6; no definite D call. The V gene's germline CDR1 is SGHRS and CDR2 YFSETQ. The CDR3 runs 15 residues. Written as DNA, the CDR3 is TGTGCCAGCAGCTTAGGCGGAACGGGGGCCAACGTCCTGACTTTC. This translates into CASSLGGTGANVLTF.

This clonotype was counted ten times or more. CDR3 DNA sequence: TGCAGCGGAGGGGAGGGCCTACCAGATACGCAGTATTTT. This sequence encodes CSGGEGLPDTQYF. The chain couples TRBV29-1 to TRBJ2-3; 7 bases fit TRBD2. The CDR3 has 13 amino acids. Germline assignment: CDR1 SQVTM and CDR2 ANQGSEA. V was pared by 7 bases and J by 4 bases, with 8 bases of the junction left unmatched.

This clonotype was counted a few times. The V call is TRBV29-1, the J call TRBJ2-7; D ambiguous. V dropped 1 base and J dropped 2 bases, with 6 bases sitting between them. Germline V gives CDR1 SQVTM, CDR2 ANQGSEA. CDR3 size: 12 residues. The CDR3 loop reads CSVEGTAYEQYF. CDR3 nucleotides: TGCAGCGTTGAAGGCACAGCCTACGAGCAGTACTTC.

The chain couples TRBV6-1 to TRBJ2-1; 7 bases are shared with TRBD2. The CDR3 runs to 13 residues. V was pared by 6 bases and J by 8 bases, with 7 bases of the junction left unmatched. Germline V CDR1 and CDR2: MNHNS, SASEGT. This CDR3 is CASRRRGGDEQFF. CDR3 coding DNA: TGTGCCAGCAGGCGGAGGGGAGGGGATGAGCAGTTCTTC.

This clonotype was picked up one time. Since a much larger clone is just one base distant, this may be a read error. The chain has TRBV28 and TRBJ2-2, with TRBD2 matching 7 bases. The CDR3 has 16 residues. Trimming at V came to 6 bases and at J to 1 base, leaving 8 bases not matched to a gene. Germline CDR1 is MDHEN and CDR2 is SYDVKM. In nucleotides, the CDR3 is TGTGCCAGCAGGTTCTCTTCGGGGGGGAACACCGGGGAGCTGTTTTTT. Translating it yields CASRFSSGGNTGELFF.

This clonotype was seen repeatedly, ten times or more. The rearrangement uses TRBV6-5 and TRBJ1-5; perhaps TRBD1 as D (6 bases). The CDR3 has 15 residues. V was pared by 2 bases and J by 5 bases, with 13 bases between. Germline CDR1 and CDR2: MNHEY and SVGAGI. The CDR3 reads CASSYLGGGDQPQHF. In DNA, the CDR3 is TGTGCCAGCAGTTACCTAGGGGGGGGTGATCAGCCCCAGCATTTT.

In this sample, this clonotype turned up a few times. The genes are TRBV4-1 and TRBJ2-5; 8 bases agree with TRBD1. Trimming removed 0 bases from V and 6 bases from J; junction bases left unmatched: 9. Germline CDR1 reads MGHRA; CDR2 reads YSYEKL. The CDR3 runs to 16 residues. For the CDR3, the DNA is TGCGCCAGCAGCCAAGAACGGAGTCAGGGGGCGAAGACCCAGTACTTC. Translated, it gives CASSQERSQGAKTQYF.

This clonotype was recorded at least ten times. Here the CDR3 DNA reads TGTGCCAGCATCGTTGGTGCGTCGGCTTTACTGAACACTGAAGCTTTCTTT. Protein sequence: CASIVGASALLNTEAFF. The rearrangement uses TRBV28 and TRBJ1-1; D gene uncertain. This CDR3 contains 17 residues. Germline CDR1 is MDHEN and CDR2 is SYDVKM. V lost 7 bases, J lost 0 bases, and 21 bases lay in between.

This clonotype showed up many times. The CDR3 loop reads CSVDGGDNYGYTF. DNA of the CDR3: TGCAGCGTTGATGGAGGAGATAACTATGGCTACACCTTC. The V call is TRBV29-1, the J call TRBJ1-2, with unresolved D. Germline assignment: CDR1 SQVTM and CDR2 ANQGSEA. The CDR3 spans 13 residues. The germline V and J ends were trimmed by 3 bases and 1 base, with 9 bases remaining between them.

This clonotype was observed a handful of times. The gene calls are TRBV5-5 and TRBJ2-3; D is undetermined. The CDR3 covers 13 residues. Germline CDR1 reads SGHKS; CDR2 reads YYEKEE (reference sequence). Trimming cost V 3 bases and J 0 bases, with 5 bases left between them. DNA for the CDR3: TGTGCCAGCAGCTCGATTAGCACAGATACGCAGTATTTT. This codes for CASSSISTDTQYF.